This T cell receptor beta chain was captured in a study of cytomegalovirus exposure and HLA in healthy donors. Study-level points and caveats: Common viral pathogens seemed, in a later analysis, to connect with several of the most significant clusters. In a later analysis, specific HLA alleles were associated with approximately 17,000 TCR beta sequences at a 0.05 false discovery rate.

Donors counted as nominally healthy when sampled, yet unrecorded immune exposures were likely. Germline loops: CDR1 SEHNR, CDR2 FQNEAQ (reference sequence). Trimming took off 4 bases at V and 9 bases at J, with 13 bases between the two ends. The CDR3 is 13 residues long. This clone came up once. Its target is unknown. The PCR had 60 Vbeta and 13 Jbeta primers. The method was immunoSEQ multiplex PCR; TCRdb's version includes in-frame clones alone and lacks a portion of them. The sample includes around 180,000 clones, approximately 84% seen only once; the top ten take under 5%. This TCR came from a man aged 18 to 30 in good health and CMV-seronegative. Sequencing used PBMCs. The chain recombines TRBV7-9 with TRBJ2-1, with D maybe TRBD2 (7 bases). CDR3 coding DNA: TGTGCCAGCAGCTCGTACAGGGAGGGTGAGCAGTTCTTC. Amino acids: CASSSYREGEQFF.